The clone carrying this T cell receptor beta chain was counted only a few times. Its antigen is as yet unknown. In the library, individual cDNA molecules carried attached unique molecular identifiers. MiXCR, run by TCRdb on the 5' RACE reads, gives a single entry per CDR3 protein. Among some 63,000 distinct CDR3 sequences listed, 13% were seen once. The data are from a study of early T cells in non-severe SARS-CoV-2 infection. Study details: Unpaired chains resulted from sequencing bulk RNA of unsorted whole blood.

Study-level points and caveats: Matches to VDJdb favored anti-spike CD8 responses and missed private and CD4 specificities.

The sequencing input was whole blood. The clonotype was recovered from an adult who was a healthcare worker with PCR-confirmed SARS-CoV-2 infection or an uninfected control (not recorded which).

The CDR3 DNA sequence: TGTGCCAGCAGCTTAGTGGGGCACCAGCATTTT. Translation gives CASSLVGHQHF. The V call is TRBV7-9, the J call TRBJ1-5; weak D call: TRBD1 (5 bases). CDR1 is SEHNR, CDR2 FQNEAQ, per germline (reference sequence). The V and J ends lost 1 base and 12 bases respectively, with 7 bases between them. This CDR3 contains 11 residues.